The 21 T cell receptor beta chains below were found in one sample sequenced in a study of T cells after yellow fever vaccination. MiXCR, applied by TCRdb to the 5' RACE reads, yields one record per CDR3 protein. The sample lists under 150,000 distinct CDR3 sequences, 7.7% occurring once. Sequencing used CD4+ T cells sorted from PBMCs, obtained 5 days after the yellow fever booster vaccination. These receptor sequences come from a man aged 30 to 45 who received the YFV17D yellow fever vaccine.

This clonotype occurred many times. DNA of the CDR3: TGTGCCACCAGTTACGCGGGAGCCTACAATGAGCAGTTCTTC. The encoded protein is CATSYAGAYNEQFF. V gene TRBV15 combines with J gene TRBJ2-1; 7 positions agree with TRBD2. The CDR3 is 14 amino acids. Losses at the gene ends were 6 bases for V and 2 bases for J; bases not matched to a gene: 4. The germline V gene has CDR1 LNHNV and CDR2 YYDKDF (reference sequence).

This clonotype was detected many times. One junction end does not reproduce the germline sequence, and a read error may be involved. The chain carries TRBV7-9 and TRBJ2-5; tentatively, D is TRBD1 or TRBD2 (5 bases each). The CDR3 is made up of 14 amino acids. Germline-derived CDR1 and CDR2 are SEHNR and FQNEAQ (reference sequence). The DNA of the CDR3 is TGCGCCAGCAGCCCGGGGACCGGTCAAGAGACCCAGTACTTC. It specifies CASSPGTGQETQYF.

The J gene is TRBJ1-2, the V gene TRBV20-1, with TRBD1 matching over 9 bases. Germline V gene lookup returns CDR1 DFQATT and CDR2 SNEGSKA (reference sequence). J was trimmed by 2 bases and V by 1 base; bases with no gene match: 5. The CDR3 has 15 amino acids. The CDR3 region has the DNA TGCAGTGCTAGAGTACCCGGGACAGGGAACTATGGCTACACCTTC. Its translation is CSARVPGTGNYGYTF.

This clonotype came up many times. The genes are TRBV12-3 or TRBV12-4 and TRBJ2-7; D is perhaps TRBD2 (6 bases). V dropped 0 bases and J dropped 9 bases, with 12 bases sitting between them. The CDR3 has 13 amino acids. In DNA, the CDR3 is TGTGCCAGCAGTTTAGCTCGGGAGTTGGTGCAGTACTTC. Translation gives CASSLARELVQYF.

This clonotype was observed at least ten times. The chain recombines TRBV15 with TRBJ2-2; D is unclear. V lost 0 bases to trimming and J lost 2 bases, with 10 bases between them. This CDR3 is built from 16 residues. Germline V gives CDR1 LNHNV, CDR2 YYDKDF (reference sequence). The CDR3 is CATSRDRVRNTGELFF. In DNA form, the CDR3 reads TGTGCCACCAGCAGAGATCGAGTCAGAAACACCGGGGAGCTGTTTTTT.

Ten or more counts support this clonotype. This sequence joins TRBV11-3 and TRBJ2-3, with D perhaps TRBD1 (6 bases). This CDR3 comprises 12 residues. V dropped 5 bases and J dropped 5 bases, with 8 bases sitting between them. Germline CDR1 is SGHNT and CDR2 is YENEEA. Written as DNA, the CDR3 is TGTGCCAGCAGCAACAGGGAAGATACGCAGTATTTT. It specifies CASSNREDTQYF.

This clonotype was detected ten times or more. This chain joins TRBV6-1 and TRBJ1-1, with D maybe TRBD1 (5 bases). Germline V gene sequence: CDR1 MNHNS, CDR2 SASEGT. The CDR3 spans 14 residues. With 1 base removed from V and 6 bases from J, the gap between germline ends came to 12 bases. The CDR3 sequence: CASSEVGGNSEAFF. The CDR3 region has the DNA TGTGCCAGCAGTGAAGTGGGGGGTAACTCTGAAGCTTTCTTT.

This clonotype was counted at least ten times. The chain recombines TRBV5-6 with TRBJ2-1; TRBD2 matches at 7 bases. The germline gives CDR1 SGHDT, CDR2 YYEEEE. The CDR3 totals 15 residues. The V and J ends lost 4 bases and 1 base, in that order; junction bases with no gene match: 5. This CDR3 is CASSPMGGSYNEQFF. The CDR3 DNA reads TGTGCCAGCAGCCCAATGGGAGGGTCCTACAATGAGCAGTTCTTC.

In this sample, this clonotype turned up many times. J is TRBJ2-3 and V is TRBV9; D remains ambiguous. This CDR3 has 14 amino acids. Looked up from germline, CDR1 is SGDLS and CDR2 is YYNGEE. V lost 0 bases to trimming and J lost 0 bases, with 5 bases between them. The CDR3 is CASSVASSTDTQYF. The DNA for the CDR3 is TGTGCCAGCAGCGTAGCATCTAGCACAGATACGCAGTATTTT.

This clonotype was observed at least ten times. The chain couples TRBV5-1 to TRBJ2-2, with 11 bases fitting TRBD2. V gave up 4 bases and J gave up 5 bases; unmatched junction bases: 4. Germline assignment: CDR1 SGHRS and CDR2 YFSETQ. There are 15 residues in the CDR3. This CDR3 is CASSPGLAETGELFF. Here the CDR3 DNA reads TGCGCCAGCAGCCCGGGACTAGCGGAAACCGGGGAGCTGTTTTTT.

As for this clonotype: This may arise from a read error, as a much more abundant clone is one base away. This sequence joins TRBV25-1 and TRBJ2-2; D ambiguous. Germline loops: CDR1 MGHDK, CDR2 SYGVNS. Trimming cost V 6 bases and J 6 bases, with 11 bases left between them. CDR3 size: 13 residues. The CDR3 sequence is CASSTRRSGELFF. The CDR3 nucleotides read TGTGCCAGCAGCACGCGAAGGTCCGGGGAGCTGTTTTTT.

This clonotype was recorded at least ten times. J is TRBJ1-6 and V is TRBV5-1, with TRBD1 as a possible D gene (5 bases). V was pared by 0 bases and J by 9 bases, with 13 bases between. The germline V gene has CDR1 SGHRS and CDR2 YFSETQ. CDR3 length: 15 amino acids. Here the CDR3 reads CASSLETAGISPLHF. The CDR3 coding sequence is TGCGCCAGCAGCTTGGAGACAGCCGGGATTTCACCCCTCCACTTT. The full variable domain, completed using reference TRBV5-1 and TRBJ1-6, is KAGVTQTPRYLIKTRGQQVTLSCSPISGHRSVSWYQQTPGQGLQFLFEYFSETQRNKGNFPGRFSGRQFSNSRSEMNVSTLELGDSALYLCASSLETAGISPLHFGNGTRLTVT.

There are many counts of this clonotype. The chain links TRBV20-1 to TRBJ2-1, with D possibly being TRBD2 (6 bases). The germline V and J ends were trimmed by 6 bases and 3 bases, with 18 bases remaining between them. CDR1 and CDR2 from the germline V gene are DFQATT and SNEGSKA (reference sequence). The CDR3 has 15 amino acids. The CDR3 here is CSASTPGSHYNEQFF. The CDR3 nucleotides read TGCAGTGCCAGTACCCCCGGGAGCCACTACAATGAGCAGTTCTTC.

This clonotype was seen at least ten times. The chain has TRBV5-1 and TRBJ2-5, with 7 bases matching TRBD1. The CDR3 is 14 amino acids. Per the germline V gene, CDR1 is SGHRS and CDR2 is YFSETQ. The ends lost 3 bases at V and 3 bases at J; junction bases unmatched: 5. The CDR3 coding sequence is TGCGCCAGCAGCTCGGGGACAGCGAAAGAGACCCAGTACTTC. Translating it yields CASSSGTAKETQYF. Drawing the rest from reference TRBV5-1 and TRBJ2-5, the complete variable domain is KAGVTQTPRYLIKTRGQQVTLSCSPISGHRSVSWYQQTPGQGLQFLFEYFSETQRNKGNFPGRFSGRQFSNSRSEMNVSTLELGDSALYLCASSSGTAKETQYFGPGTRLLVL.

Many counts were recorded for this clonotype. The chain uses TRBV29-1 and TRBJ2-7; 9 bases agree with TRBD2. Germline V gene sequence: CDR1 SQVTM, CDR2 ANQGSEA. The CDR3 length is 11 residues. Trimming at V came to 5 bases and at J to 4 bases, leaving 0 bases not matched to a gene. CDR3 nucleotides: TGCAGCGTTACTAGCGGGTACGAGCAGTACTTC. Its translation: CSVTSGYEQYF.

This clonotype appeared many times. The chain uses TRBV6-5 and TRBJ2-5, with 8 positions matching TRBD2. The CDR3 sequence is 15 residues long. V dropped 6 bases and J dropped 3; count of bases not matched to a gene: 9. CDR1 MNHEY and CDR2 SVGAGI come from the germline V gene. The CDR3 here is CASSYGGAAKETQYF. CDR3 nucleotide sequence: TGTGCCAGCAGCTACGGGGGGGCAGCTAAAGAGACCCAGTACTTC.

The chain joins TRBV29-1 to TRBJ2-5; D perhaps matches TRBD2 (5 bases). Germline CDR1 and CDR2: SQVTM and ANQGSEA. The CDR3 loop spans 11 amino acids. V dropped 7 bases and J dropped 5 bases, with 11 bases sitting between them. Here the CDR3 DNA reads TGCAGCGCCGGGGTCTCTGAGACCCAGTACTTC. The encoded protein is CSAGVSETQYF.

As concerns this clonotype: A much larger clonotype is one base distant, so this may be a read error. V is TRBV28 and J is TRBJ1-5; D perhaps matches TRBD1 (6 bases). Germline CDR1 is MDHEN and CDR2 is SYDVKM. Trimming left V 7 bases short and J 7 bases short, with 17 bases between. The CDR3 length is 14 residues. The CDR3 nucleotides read TGTGCCAGCACCGGACAGACCCCTAAACAGCCCCAGCATTTT. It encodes CASTGQTPKQPQHF. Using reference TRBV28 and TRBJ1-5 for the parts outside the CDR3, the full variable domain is DVKVTQSSRYLVKRTGEKVFLECVQDMDHENMFWYRQDPGLGLRLIYFSYDVKMKEKGDIPEGYSVSREKKERFSLILESASTNQTSMYLCASTGQTPKQPQHFGDGTRLSIL.

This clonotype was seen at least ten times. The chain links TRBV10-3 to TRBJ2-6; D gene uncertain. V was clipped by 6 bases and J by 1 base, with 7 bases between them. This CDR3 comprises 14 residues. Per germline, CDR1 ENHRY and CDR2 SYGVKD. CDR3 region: CAISPISGANVLTF. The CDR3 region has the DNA TGTGCCATCAGCCCAATTTCTGGGGCCAACGTCCTGACTTTC.

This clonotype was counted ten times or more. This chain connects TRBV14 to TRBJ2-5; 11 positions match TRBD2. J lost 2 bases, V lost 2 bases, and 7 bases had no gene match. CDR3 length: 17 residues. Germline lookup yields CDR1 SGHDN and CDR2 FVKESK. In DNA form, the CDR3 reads TGTGCCAGCAGCCAACGGCCGGGACTAGCGGCACAAGAGACCCAGTACTTC. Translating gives CASSQRPGLAAQETQYF.

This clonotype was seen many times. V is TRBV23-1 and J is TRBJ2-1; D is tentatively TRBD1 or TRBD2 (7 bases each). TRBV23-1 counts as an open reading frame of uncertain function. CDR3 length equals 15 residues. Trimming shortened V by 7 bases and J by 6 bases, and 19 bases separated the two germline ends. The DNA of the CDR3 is TGCGCCAGCAAATCGACAGGGAGGGCCGCCAATGAGCAGTTCTTC. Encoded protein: CASKSTGRAANEQFF.